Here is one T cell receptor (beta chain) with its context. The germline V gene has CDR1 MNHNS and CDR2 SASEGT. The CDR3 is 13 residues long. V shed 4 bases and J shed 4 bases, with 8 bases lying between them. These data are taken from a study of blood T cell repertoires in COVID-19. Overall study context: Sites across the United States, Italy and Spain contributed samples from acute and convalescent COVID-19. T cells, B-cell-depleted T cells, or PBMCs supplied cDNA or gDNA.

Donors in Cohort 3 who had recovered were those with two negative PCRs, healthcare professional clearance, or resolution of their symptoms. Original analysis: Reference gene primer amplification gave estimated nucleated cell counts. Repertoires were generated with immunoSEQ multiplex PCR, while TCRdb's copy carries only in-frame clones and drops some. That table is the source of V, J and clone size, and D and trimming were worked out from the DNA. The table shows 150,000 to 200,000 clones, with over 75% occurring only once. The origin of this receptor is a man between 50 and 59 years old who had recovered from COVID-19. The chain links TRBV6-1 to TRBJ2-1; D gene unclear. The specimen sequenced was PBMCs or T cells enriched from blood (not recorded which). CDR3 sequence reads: CASSANFYNEQFF. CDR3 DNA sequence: TGTGCCAGCAGTGCGAACTTTTACAATGAGCAGTTCTTC.